This record concerns one T cell receptor (beta chain) sequence. The CDR3 has 13 residues. V dropped 6 bases and J dropped 1; count of bases not matched to a gene: 0. Germline V gene sequence: CDR1 MNHEY, CDR2 SMNVEV (reference sequence). This entry is derived from a study of blood T cell repertoires in COVID-19. Per the authors' pipeline: Quantification of nucleated cells was approximated via reference gene primer amplification. The protocol was immunoSEQ multiplex PCR, while the TCRdb copy is restricted to in-frame clones and leaves out a portion. V, J and clone size were drawn from that table, and D and trimming were deduced from the DNA. The data show approximately 230,000 clones, about 85% seen once.

This TCR derives from a woman aged 30 to 39 with acute COVID-19. The rearrangement joins TRBV27 to TRBJ1-1; TRBD1 agrees at 9 bases. The material sequenced was PBMCs or T cells enriched from blood (not recorded which). The CDR3 spells CASRGQGNTEAFF. CDR3 bases: TGTGCCAGCAGGGGACAGGGGAACACTGAAGCTTTCTTT.